This T cell receptor (beta chain) was identified in a study of technical replicates of blood from a handful of donors. Measured with immunoSEQ multiplex PCR; TCRdb has only the in-frame clones, and not every one. The table lists roughly 70,000 clones, approximately 89% of them singletons, with around 4.5% in the top ten. There are a few counts of this clone. This sequence was found in a human donor in good health. Some clones in this sample may be carry-over from other donors' samples. The sample consisted of PBMCs.

CDR3 sequence: CASSLVKGPSYGYTF. DNA of the CDR3: TGTGCCAGCAGCTTAGTCAAGGGGCCCAGCTATGGCTACACCTTC. The chain links TRBV7-2 to TRBJ1-2, with D possibly TRBD1 on 5 matching bases. Germline CDR1 and CDR2: SGHTA and FQGNSA. This CDR3 has 15 amino acids. V was clipped by 1 base and J by 4 bases, with 13 bases between them.